What follows are 11 T cell receptor beta chains derived from one specimen sequenced in a study of blood T cell repertoires in COVID-19. Clones were sequenced by immunoSEQ multiplex PCR, and TCRdb holds only the in-frame ones, with some missing. The table includes about 80,000 clones, about 78% detected once. The sequencing input was peripheral blood. The receptor source for this set is a human donor in a cohort sampled during active COVID-19.

V gene TRBV7-2 combines with J gene TRBJ1-5, with 9 nucleotides matching TRBD1. Losses at the gene ends were 5 bases for V and 7 bases for J; bases not matched to a gene: 3. The CDR3 covers 13 residues. The germline V gene encodes CDR1 SGHTA and CDR2 FQGNSA. CDR3 residues: CASSMDRGQPQHF. The CDR3 region has the DNA TGTGCCAGCAGCATGGACAGGGGACAGCCCCAGCATTTT.

J is TRBJ2-5 and V is TRBV5-5, with 11 bases matching TRBD1. J was trimmed by 3 bases and V by 1 base; bases with no gene match: 5. The V gene's germline CDR1 is SGHKS and CDR2 YYEKEE (reference sequence). This CDR3 has 16 residues. The CDR3 is CASSLRDRGLEETQYF. DNA for the CDR3: TGTGCCAGCAGCTTGAGGGACAGGGGGTTGGAAGAGACCCAGTACTTC. Full variable domain (outside the CDR3, taken from reference TRBV5-5 and TRBJ2-5): DAGVTQSPTHLIKTRGQQVTLRCSPISGHKSVSWYQQVLGQGPQFIFQYYEKEERGRGNFPDRFSARQFPNYSSELNVNALLLGDSALYLCASSLRDRGLEETQYFGPGTRLLVL.

The V and J genes are TRBV12-3 or TRBV12-4 and TRBJ2-3; D remains ambiguous. V shed 7 bases and J shed 4 bases, with 6 bases lying between them. This CDR3 contains 11 residues. In DNA form, the CDR3 reads TGTGCCAGCACCCGGGCAGATACGCAGTATTTT. Translating gives CASTRADTQYF.

The V gene is TRBV6-5, the J gene TRBJ1-2; 7 bases align to TRBD1. CDR3 length equals 13 residues. In germline, CDR1 is MNHEY, CDR2 SVGAGI. Trimming at V came to 2 bases and at J to 7 bases, leaving 4 bases not matched to a gene. Here the CDR3 DNA reads TGTGCCAGCAGTTACGACAGGGCTGGTGGCTACACCTTC. It specifies CASSYDRAGGYTF.

The CDR3 coding sequence is TGTGCCAGTAGTATTAGCGGGACTGTTGGGGATGAGCAGTTCTTC. Residues: CASSISGTVGDEQFF. The J gene is TRBJ2-1, the V gene TRBV19; the match to TRBD2 covers 8 bases. The CDR3 contains 15 residues. V gave up 3 bases and J gave up 8 bases; unmatched junction bases: 9. The germline V gene encodes CDR1 LNHDA and CDR2 SQIVND (reference sequence).

The J gene is TRBJ1-5, the V gene TRBV24-1, with a tentative D call TRBD1 (6 bases). Trimming removed 8 bases at V and 6 bases at J, with 19 bases between. CDR3 length equals 15 residues. CDR1 and CDR2 from the germline V gene are KGHDR and SFDVKD. The CDR3 spells CATTLIGGAIQPQHF. The CDR3 DNA follows: TGTGCCACCACCCTTATAGGGGGGGCTATTCAGCCCCAGCATTTT.

There are many counts of this clone. The chain carries TRBV6-2 or TRBV6-3 and TRBJ2-7, with TRBD1 matching over 8 bases. J was trimmed by 2 bases and V by 2 bases; bases with no gene match: 8. The germline gives CDR1 MNHEY, CDR2 SVGEGT. The CDR3 loop spans 16 amino acids. In DNA, the CDR3 is TGTGCCAGCAGTTACCCCCGGACAGGGAATCCCTACGAGCAGTACTTC. Translating it yields CASSYPRTGNPYEQYF.

The chain carries TRBV5-5 and TRBJ1-5; TRBD1 aligns across 9 bases. The CDR3 is 17 residues long. Germline CDR1 is SGHKS and CDR2 is YYEKEE (reference sequence). The J segment lost 3 bases and the V segment lost 4 bases, leaving 11 bases of the junction unmatched. This CDR3 reads CASSPTGTGPFNQPQHF. The CDR3 coding sequence is TGTGCCAGCAGCCCTACCGGGACAGGGCCTTTCAATCAGCCCCAGCATTTT.

V and J are TRBV4-3 and TRBJ1-6, with 8 bases fitting TRBD1. Germline V gene lookup returns CDR1 LGHNA and CDR2 YSLEER. This CDR3 has 15 amino acids. With V trimmed by 4 bases and J by 5 bases, 4 bases remained unmatched. The CDR3 DNA reads as TGCGCCAGCAGCCGCGACAGGGGAAATAATTCACCCCTCCACTTT. Protein: CASSRDRGNNSPLHF.

The rearrangement links TRBV12-5 to TRBJ2-1; 8 bases align to TRBD2. After removal of 6 bases from V and 4 bases from J, the junction contained 11 bases not matched to a gene. Looked up from germline, CDR1 is LGHNT and CDR2 is FRNRAP. This CDR3 has 16 residues. DNA of the CDR3: TGTGCTAGTGGAAGGGGACTAGTCCCATATTACAATGAGCAGTTCTTC. It specifies CASGRGLVPYYNEQFF.

The chain employs TRBV2 and TRBJ2-1; 11 bases align to TRBD2. The CDR3 sequence is 14 residues long. In germline, CDR1 is SNHLY, CDR2 FYNNEI. The ends lost 6 bases at V and 5 bases at J; junction bases unmatched: 3. Here the CDR3 reads CASRGTSGNNEQFF. The DNA for the CDR3 is TGTGCCAGCAGGGGGACTAGCGGCAACAATGAGCAGTTCTTC.